The present T cell receptor beta chain was sequenced within a study of blood T cell repertoires in COVID-19. The wider study: Samples representing acute and convalescent COVID-19 were sourced from the United States, Italy and Spain. In each case, the material was cDNA or gDNA derived from T cells, B-cell-depleted T cells, or PBMCs.

Study processing details: Counts of nucleated cells, estimated from reference gene primer amplification, were obtained. Only in-frame clones appear in the TCRdb table, and some are missing; sequencing was by immunoSEQ multiplex PCR. V, J and clone size were drawn from that table, and D and trimming were deduced from the DNA. Found here are 20,000 to 25,000 clones, roughly 89% of them singletons; the top ten hold 3.5% to 5%. This TCR was sampled from a human donor in a cohort sampled during active COVID-19. The sample consisted of peripheral blood.

In DNA form, the CDR3 reads TGTGCCAGCAGCTTCAATGGGGGCTGGGCCGGGGAGCTGTTTTTT. Its translation is CASSFNGGWAGELFF. The rearrangement links TRBV5-6 to TRBJ2-2, with a possible D match to TRBD1 (6 bases). This CDR3 spans 15 amino acids. The V gene lost 2 bases and the J gene lost 6 bases, with 14 bases spanning the gap. In germline, CDR1 is SGHDT, CDR2 YYEEEE.